This T cell receptor (beta chain) was identified in a study of early T cells in non-severe SARS-CoV-2 infection. Study background: Unpaired chains resulted from sequencing bulk RNA of unsorted whole blood.

The CDR3 spans 14 residues. With 3 bases clipped from V and 6 bases from J, the junction kept 7 bases outside the gene matches. Germline CDR1 SGHRS, CDR2 YFSETQ. Individual cDNA molecules received unique molecular identifiers during library preparation. MiXCR, run by TCRdb on the 5' RACE reads, gives a single entry per CDR3 protein. The sample has about 42,000 distinct CDR3 sequences; about 6% are singletons. Specimen: whole blood, collected at baseline. V gene TRBV5-1 combines with J gene TRBJ1-2, with TRBD1 matching 8 bases. This receptor was obtained from an adult who was a healthcare worker with PCR-confirmed SARS-CoV-2 infection or an uninfected control (not recorded which). CDR3 sequence (DNA): TGCGCCAGCAGCTCCATGACAGGGGATGATGGCTACACCTTC. Amino acid sequence: CASSSMTGDDGYTF.